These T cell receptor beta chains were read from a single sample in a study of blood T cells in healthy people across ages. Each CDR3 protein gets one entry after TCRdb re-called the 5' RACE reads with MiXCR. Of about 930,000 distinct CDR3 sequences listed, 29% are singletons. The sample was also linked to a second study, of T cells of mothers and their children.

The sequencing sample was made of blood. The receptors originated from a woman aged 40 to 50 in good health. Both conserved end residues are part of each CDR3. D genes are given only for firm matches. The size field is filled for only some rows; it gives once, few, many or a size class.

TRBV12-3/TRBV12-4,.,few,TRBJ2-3,TGTGCCAGCAGCACGGGAAATACGCAGTATTTT,CASSTGNTQYF
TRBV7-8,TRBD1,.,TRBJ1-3,TGTGCCAGCAGCTTAGAAGACAGGGTCTCTGGAAACACCATATATTTT,CASSLEDRVSGNTIYF
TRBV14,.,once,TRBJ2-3,TGTGCCAGCAACCAGGGAGGGGGGCGAGCAGATACGCAGTATTTT,CASNQGGGRADTQYF
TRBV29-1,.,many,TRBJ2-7,TGCAGCGTTGTGGGGGACACGGGCCTCTACGAGCAGTACTTC,CSVVGDTGLYEQYF
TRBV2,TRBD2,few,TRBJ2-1,TGTGCCAGCAGTGAACTAGCGGGTTCCGTATCGGGCAATGAGCAGTTCTTC,CASSELAGSVSGNEQFF
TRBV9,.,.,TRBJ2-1,TGCGCCAGCAGCGTAGGTCCTCCCGACAGGTTCGGCTCCTACGAGCAGTTCTTC,CASSVGPPDRFGSYEQFF
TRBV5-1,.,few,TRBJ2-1,TGCGCCAGCAGCTTGGGCCAAAGGTCTTCCTACAATGAGCAGTTCTTC,CASSLGQRSSYNEQFF
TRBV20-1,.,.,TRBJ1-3,TGCAGTGCACCCCCTCCCTCCTTACTCTCTGGAAACACCATATATTTT,CSAPPPSLLSGNTIYF
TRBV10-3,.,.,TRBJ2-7,TGTGCCATCATTGACAGCCTCTACGAGCAGTACTTC,CAIIDSLYEQYF
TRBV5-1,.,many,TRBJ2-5,TGCGCCAGCAGCTCGGGACACTCTAGGGAGACCCAGTACTTC,CASSSGHSRETQYF
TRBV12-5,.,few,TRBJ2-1,TGTGCTAGTGGTTTGGGGCAGGCTATAGATGAGCAGTTCTTC,CASGLGQAIDEQFF
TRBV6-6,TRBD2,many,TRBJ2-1,TGTGCCAGCAGACCGCGGACTAGCGGGGACTACAATGAGCAGTTCTTC,CASRPRTSGDYNEQFF
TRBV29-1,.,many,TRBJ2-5,TGCAGCGTTGTCCCGGCGTCTAGGGCCGAGACCCAGTACTTC,CSVVPASRAETQYF
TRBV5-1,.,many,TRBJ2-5,TGCGCCAGCAGCAGTTCGACTAGGCAAGAGACCCAGTACTTC,CASSSSTRQETQYF
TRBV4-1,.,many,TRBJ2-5,TGCGCCAGCAGCCAAGCGCGCAACCAAGAGACCCAGTACTTC,CASSQARNQETQYF
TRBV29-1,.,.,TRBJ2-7,TGCAGCGTTGAAGGTCCGGGATTAAGTTCGCGCTACGAGCAGTACTTC,CSVEGPGLSSRYEQYF
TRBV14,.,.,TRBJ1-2,TGTGCCAGCAGCCAAGATCCTAGGAGGGCCGGCTATGGCTACACCTTC,CASSQDPRRAGYGYTF
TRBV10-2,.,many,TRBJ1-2,TGCGCCAGCTCTGGGGCCCTAAACTATGGCTACACCTTC,CASSGALNYGYTF
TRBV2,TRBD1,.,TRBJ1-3,TGTGCCAGCAGCTCACAGGGGGCACCGGGTGGAAACACCATATATTTT,CASSSQGAPGGNTIYF
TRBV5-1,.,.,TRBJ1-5,TGCGCCAGCAGCTTGGGACCCGCGGGCAATCAGCCCCAGCATTTT,CASSLGPAGNQPQHF
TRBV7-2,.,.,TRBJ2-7,TGTGCCAGCAGCTTAGAATGGCTCAGCTCCTACGAGCAGTACTTC,CASSLEWLSSYEQYF
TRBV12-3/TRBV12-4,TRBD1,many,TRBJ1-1,TGTGCCAGCACCCCGGCTACAGGGGATCTTGAAGCTTTCTTT,CASTPATGDLEAFF
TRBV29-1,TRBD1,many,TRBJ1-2,TGCAGCGTAGCCGCAGGGGGCGCTTACGGCTACACCTTC,CSVAAGGAYGYTF
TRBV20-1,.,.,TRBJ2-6,TGCAGTGCTAGGCCCCGGACGGCCTCTGGGGCCAACGTCCTGACTTTC,CSARPRTASGANVLTF
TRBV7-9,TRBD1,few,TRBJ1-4,TGTGCCAGCAGCTTAGTTACAGGGGAGGACGAAAAACTGTTTTTT,CASSLVTGEDEKLFF
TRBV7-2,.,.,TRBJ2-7,TGTACCAGCAGCTTAGCGGCCAGCGGAGCCTACGAGCAGTACTTC,CTSSLAASGAYEQYF
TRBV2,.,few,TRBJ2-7,TGTGCCAGCAGTGTAAGCGGGCCCTACGAGCAGTACTTC,CASSVSGPYEQYF
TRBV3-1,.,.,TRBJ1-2,TGTGCCAGCAGCCAAGAGCCATCTTTGAAGGCCACCTTC,CASSQEPSLKATF
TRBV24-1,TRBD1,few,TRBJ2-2,TGTGCCACCAGTGCCGAAGGCAGGGGGTACAACACCGGGGAGCTGTTTTTT,CATSAEGRGYNTGELFF
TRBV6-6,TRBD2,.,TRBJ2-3,TGTGCCAGCAGTTACGGGACTAGCGGGGGTACCACAGATACGCAGTATTTT,CASSYGTSGGTTDTQYF
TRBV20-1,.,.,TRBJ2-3,TGCAGTGCTAGCACGGGGACAAGCACAGATACGCAGTATTTT,CSASTGTSTDTQYF
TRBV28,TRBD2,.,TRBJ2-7,TGTGCCAGCAGGGGAGGGTCCGGGACTGAGTCCTACGAGCAGTACTTC,CASRGGSGTESYEQYF
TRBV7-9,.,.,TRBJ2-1,TGTGCCAGCAGCTTAGGGTCCGGGGGCGGCGATGAGCAGTTCTTC,CASSLGSGGGDEQFF
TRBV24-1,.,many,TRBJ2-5,TGTGCCACCAGTGATGGTTCTAGCTTCGAAGAGACCCAGTACTTC,CATSDGSSFEETQYF
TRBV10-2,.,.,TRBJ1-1,TGCGCCAGCAGCCGGACCACTGAAGCTTTCTTT,CASSRTTEAFF
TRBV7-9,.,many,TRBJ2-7,TGTGCCAGCACCCTGGGACCCTACGAGCAGTACTTC,CASTLGPYEQYF
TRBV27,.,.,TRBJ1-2,TGTGCCAGCAGTTTATTTAGGGGTACTGGCTACACCTTC,CASSLFRGTGYTF
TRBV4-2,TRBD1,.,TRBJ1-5,TGTGCCAGCAGCCATAAGAACAGGGGAAACAATCAGCCCCAGCATTTT,CASSHKNRGNNQPQHF
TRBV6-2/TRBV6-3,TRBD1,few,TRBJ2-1,TGTGCCAGCAGTTACCCCGGACAGGGGCAGTTCTTC,CASSYPGQGQFF
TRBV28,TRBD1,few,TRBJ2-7,TGTGTCAGCAGTTTATCCCCGGACAGGGTTTACGAGCAGTACTTC,CVSSLSPDRVYEQYF
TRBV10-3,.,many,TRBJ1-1,TGTGCCATCAGCCTGGGACGCGCCGAGGGATTCGAAGCTTTCTTT,CAISLGRAEGFEAFF